Below are 8 T cell receptor beta chains sequenced from a single sample in a study of PD-1 blockade in classical Hodgkin lymphoma. The assay was immunoSEQ multiplex PCR, and TCRdb's table has in-frame clones only and misses some. The table has 35,000 to 40,000 clones, around 90% seen once. After autologous stem cell transplantation all patients relapsed, and prior brentuximab vedotin exposure differed between cohorts. The specimen was peripheral blood mononuclear cells (PBMCs), collected before the second cycle of nivolumab. The receptors shown here come from a human donor with classical Hodgkin lymphoma.

The chain recombines TRBV7-9 with TRBJ2-1; 9 positions agree with TRBD1. The CDR3 length is 15 residues. The germline CDR1 and CDR2 sequences are SEHNR and FQNEAQ (reference sequence). The ends lost 5 bases at V and 7 bases at J; junction bases unmatched: 9. This CDR3 reads CASSRIRDRVNEQFF. CDR3 nucleotide sequence: TGTGCCAGCAGCCGGATCCGGGACAGGGTTAATGAGCAGTTCTTC.

V gene TRBV7-3 combines with J gene TRBJ1-2; D perhaps matches TRBD1 (5 bases). The V end was cut by 2 bases, the J end by 2 bases, with 9 bases between. The V gene's germline CDR1 is SGHTA and CDR2 FQGTGA. The CDR3 totals 14 residues. The DNA for the CDR3 is TGTGCCAGCAGCTTACTCGGGGACAACTATGGCTACACCTTC. As protein: CASSLLGDNYGYTF.

The V and J genes are TRBV19 and TRBJ1-3; 10 positions agree with TRBD1. This CDR3 is 16 amino acids long. The germline CDR1 and CDR2 sequences are LNHDA and SQIVND (reference sequence). V was clipped by 5 bases and J by 5 bases; unmatched bases: 9. CDR3 in DNA: TGTGCCAGTAGTCGCTCAAAGGGACAGGGGAGAAACACCATATATTTT. Its protein is CASSRSKGQGRNTIYF.

This chain links TRBV10-1 with TRBJ2-1; 8 bases fit TRBD1. Germline V lookup: CDR1 WNHNN, CDR2 SYGVQD (reference sequence). This CDR3 is 15 amino acids long. The V and J ends lost 3 bases and 3 bases, in that order; junction bases with no gene match: 4. The CDR3 region is CASSELTGDYNEQFF. As DNA, the CDR3 is TGCGCCAGCAGTGAATTGACAGGGGACTACAATGAGCAGTTCTTC.

V and J are TRBV9 and TRBJ2-1; TRBD2 aligns across 7 bases. This CDR3 is built from 12 residues. The germline V gene encodes CDR1 SGDLS and CDR2 YYNGEE. After removal of 5 bases from V and 9 bases from J, the junction contained 5 bases not matched to a gene. CDR3 in DNA: TGTGCCAGCAGTGGGAGGGCCCTTGAGCAGTTCTTC. Protein sequence: CASSGRALEQFF. The variable domain in full, completed from reference TRBV9 and TRBJ2-1, reads DSGVTQTPKHLITATGQRVTLRCSPRSGDLSVYWYQQSLDQGLQFLIQYYNGEERAKGNILERFSAQQFPDLHSELNLSSLELGDSALYFCASSGRALEQFFGPGTRLTVL.

V gene TRBV30 combines with J gene TRBJ1-1, with D unclear. The V end lost 3 bases, the J end lost 11 bases, and 16 bases lay between the germline ends. This CDR3 comprises 12 residues. Germline V gives CDR1 GTSNPN, CDR2 SVGIG (reference sequence). CDR3 loop: CAWRVLQTTAFF. The DNA for the CDR3 is TGTGCCTGGAGAGTCTTGCAAACTACGGCTTTCTTT.

The chain carries TRBV10-3 and TRBJ2-4, with 8 bases fitting TRBD1. CDR3 length: 15 residues. With V trimmed by 5 bases and J by 3 bases, 6 bases remained unmatched. CDR1 is ENHRY and CDR2 is SYGVKD in the germline V gene. CDR3 in amino acids: CAISSDRGGKNIQYF. CDR3 nucleotide sequence: TGTGCCATCAGTTCCGACAGGGGTGGCAAAAACATTCAGTACTTC.

This clone was observed a handful of times. The chain links TRBV12-5 to TRBJ1-2, with D perhaps TRBD1 (6 bases). Germline CDR1 and CDR2: LGHNT and FRNRAP. V lost 6 bases and J 9 bases, leaving 17 bases between the germline ends. This CDR3 has 13 amino acids. This chain's CDR3 is CASGDSYLWSYTF. Written as DNA, the CDR3 is TGTGCTAGTGGGGACAGCTACTTATGGAGCTACACCTTC. Based on the CDR3 plus reference TRBV12-5 and TRBJ1-2, the full variable domain is DARVTQTPRHKVTEMGQEVTMRCQPILGHNTVFWYRQTMMQGLELLAYFRNRAPLDDSGMPKDRFSAEMPDATLATLKIQPSEPRDSAVYFCASGDSYLWSYTFGSGTRLTVV.